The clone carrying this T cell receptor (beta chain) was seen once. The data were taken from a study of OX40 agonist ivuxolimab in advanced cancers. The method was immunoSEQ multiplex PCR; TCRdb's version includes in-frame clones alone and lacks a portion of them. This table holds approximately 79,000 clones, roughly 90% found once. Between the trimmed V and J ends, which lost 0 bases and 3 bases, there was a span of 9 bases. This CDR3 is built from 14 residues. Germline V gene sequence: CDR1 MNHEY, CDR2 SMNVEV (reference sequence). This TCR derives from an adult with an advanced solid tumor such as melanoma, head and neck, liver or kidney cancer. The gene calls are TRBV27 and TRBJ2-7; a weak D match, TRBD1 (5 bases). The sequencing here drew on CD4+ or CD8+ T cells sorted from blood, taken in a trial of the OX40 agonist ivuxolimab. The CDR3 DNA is TGTGCCAGCAGTTTATCCAAGGACAACTACGAGCAGTACTTC. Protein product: CASSLSKDNYEQYF.